This TCR beta chain was sequenced during a study of vaccination and CD4 T cells after COVID-19. As for the study in general: Post-COVID samples were collected a median about 94 days following diagnosis, spanning 35 to 161. No peptide, an HIV-1 Nef pool, or a CEFX pool was what each control culture received.

In germline, CDR1 is MRHNA, CDR2 SNTAGT. V gave up 3 bases and J gave up 3 bases; unmatched junction bases: 1. The CDR3 is made up of 15 amino acids. Turning to this clonotype: What it recognizes is unknown.

Study findings and constraints: Among reactive clones from convalescent patients, a median 86.3% appeared only post-vaccination.

Researchers used the Oncomine TCR Beta short-read assay to sequence DNA from cultured CD4+ T cells. TCRdb re-called the PCR reads through MiXCR, storing one row per CDR3 protein. The data contain more than 8,000 distinct CDR3 sequences, 28% of them seen just once; the ten biggest clones take up approximately 16%. Sample treatment: approximately nine-day PBMC culture with coronavirus spike peptide pools or control peptides (ViraFEST assay). Peptide-pool expansion of antigen-specific T cells preceded TCR sequencing in ViraFEST. Sequenced here: CD4+ T cells from blood, cultured in vitro, sampled after SARS-CoV-2 vaccination. The receptor's source is a human donor who had recovered from COVID-19. The chain couples TRBV6-4 to TRBJ2-1; 11 nucleotides line up with TRBD2. The chain's CDR3 is CASSEGTSGYNEQFF. The CDR3 DNA follows: TGTGCCAGCAGTGAAGGGACTAGCGGCTACAATGAGCAGTTCTTC.